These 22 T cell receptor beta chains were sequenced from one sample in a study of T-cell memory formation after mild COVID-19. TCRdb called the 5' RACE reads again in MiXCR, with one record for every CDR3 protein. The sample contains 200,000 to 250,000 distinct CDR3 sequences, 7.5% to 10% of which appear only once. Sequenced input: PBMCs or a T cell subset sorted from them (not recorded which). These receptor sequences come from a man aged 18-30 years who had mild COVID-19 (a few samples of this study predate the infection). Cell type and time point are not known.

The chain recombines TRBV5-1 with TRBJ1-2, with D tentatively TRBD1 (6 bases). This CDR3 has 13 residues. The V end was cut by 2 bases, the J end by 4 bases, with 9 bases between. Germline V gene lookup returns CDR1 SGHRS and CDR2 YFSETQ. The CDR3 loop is CASSLQDSYGYTF. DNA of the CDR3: TGCGCCAGCAGCTTACAGGACAGCTATGGCTACACCTTC.

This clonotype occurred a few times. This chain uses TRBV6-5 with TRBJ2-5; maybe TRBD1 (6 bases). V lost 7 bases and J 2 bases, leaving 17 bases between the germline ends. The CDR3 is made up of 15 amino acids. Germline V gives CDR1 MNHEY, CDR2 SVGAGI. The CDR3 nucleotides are TGTGCCAGCACCTACTCACAGGGTAGGCAAGAGACCCAGTACTTC. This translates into CASTYSQGRQETQYF.

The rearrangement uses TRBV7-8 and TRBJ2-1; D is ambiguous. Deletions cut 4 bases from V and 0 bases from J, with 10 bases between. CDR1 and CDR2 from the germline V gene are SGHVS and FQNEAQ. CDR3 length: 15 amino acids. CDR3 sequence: CASSSDESSYNEQFF. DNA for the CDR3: TGTGCCAGCAGCTCAGATGAAAGCTCCTACAATGAGCAGTTCTTC.

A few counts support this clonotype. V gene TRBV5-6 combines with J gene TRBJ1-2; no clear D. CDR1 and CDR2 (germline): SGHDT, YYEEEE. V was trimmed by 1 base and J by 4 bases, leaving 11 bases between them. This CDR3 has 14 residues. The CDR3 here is CASSLNRPIYGYTF. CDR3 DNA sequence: TGTGCCAGCAGCTTGAATCGACCGATCTATGGCTACACCTTC.

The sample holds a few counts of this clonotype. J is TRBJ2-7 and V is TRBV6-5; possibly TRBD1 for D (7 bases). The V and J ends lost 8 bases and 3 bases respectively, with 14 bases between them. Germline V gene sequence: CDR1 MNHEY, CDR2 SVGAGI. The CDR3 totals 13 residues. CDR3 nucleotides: TGTGCCAGCGGGGGGACAGAGGGCTACGAGCAGTACTTC. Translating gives CASGGTEGYEQYF.

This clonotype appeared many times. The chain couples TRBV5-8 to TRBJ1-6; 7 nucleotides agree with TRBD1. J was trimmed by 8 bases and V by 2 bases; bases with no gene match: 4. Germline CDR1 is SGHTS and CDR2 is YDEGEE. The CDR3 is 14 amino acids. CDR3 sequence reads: CASSFGQVYSPLHF. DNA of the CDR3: TGTGCCAGCAGCTTCGGACAGGTCTATTCACCCCTCCACTTT.

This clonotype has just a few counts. The CDR3 sequence: CASSRATNEKLFF. Here the CDR3 DNA reads TGTGCCAGCAGCAGAGCAACTAATGAAAAACTGTTTTTT. The gene calls are TRBV7-2 and TRBJ1-4, with unresolved D. CDR1 and CDR2 from the germline V gene are SGHTA and FQGNSA. V lost 5 bases to trimming and J lost 0 bases, with 4 bases between them. This CDR3 contains 13 residues. Full variable domain (missing parts from reference TRBV7-2 and TRBJ1-4): GAGVSQSPSNKVTEKGKDVELRCDPISGHTALYWYRQSLGQGLEFLIYFQGNSAPDKSGLPSDRFSAERTGGSVSTLTIQRTQQEDSAVYLCASSRATNEKLFFGSGTQLSVL.

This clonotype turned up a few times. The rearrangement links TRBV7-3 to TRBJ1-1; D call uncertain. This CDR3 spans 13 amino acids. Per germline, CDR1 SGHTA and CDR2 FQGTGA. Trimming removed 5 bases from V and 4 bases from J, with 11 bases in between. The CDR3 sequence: CASSQDGFTEAFF. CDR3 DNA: TGTGCCAGCAGCCAGGACGGGTTCACTGAAGCTTTCTTT. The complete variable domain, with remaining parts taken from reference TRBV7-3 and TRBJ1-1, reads GAGVSQTPSNKVTEKGKYVELRCDPISGHTALYWYRQSLGQGPEFLIYFQGTGAADDSGLPNDRFFAVRPEGSVSTLKIQRTERGDSAVYLCASSQDGFTEAFFGQGTRLTVV.

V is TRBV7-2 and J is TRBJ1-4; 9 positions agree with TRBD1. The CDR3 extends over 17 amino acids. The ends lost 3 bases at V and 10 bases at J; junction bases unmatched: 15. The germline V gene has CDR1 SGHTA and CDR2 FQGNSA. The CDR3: CASSLRGLGTGLGKLFF. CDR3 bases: TGTGCCAGCAGCTTGCGGGGATTAGGGACAGGGCTTGGAAAACTGTTTTTT.

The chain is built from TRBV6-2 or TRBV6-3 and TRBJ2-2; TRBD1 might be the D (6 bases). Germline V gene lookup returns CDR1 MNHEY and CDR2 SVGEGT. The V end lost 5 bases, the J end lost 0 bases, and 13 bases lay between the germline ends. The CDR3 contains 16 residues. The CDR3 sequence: CASSADRTANTGELFF. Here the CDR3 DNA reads TGTGCCAGCAGTGCTGACAGGACAGCGAACACCGGGGAGCTGTTTTTT.

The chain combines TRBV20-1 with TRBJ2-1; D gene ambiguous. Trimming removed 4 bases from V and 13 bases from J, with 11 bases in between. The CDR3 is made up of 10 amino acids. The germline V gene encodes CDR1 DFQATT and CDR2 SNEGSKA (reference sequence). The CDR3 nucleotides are TGCAGTGCTATCTCCCTCTCTCAGTTCTTC. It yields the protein CSAISLSQFF.

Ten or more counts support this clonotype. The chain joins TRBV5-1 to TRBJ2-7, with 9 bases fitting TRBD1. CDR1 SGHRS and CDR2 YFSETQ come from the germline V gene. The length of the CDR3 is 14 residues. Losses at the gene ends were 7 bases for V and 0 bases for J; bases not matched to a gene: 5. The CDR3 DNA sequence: TGCGCCAGCCGCGGGACAGGGAGCTCCTACGAGCAGTACGTC. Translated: CASRGTGSSYEQYV.

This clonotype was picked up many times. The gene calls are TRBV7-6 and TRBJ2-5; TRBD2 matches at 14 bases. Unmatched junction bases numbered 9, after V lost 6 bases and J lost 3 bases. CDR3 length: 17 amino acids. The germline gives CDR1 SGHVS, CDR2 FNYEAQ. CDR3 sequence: CASSPGLAGDSEETQYF. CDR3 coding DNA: TGTGCCAGCAGTCCGGGACTAGCGGGAGATTCAGAAGAGACCCAGTACTTC.

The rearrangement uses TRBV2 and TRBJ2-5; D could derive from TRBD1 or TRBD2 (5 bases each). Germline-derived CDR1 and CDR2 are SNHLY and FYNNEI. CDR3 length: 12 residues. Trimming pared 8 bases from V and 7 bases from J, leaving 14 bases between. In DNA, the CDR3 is TGTGCCAGCCAGGGACGATCGGGGACCCAGTACTTC. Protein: CASQGRSGTQYF.

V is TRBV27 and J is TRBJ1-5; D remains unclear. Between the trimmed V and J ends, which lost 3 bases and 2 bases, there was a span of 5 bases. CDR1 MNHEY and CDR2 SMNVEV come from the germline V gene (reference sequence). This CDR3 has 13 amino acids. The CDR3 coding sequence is TGTGCCAGCAGTTTCTCCGGCAATCAGCCCCAGCATTTT. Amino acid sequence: CASSFSGNQPQHF.

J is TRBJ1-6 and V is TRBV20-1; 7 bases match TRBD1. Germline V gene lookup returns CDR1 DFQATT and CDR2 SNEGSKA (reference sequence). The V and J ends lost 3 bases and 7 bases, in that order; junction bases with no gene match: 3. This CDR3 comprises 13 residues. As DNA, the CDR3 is TGCAGTGCTAGGACAGGGTTAAATTCACCCCTCCACTTT. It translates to CSARTGLNSPLHF.

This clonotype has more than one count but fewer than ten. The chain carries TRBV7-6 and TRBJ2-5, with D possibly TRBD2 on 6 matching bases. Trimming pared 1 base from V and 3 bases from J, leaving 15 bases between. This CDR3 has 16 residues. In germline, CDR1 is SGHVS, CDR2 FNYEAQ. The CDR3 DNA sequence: TGTGCCAGCAGCTTAGGCGGCGGGACCACCAAAGAGACCCAGTACTTC. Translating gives CASSLGGGTTKETQYF.

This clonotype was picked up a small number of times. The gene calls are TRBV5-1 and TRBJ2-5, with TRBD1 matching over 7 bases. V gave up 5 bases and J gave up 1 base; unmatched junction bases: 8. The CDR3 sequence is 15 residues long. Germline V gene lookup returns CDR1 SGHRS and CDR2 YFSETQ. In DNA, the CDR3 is TGCGCCAGCAGGCGACAGGGTGATCCCCAAGAGACCCAGTACTTC. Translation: CASRRQGDPQETQYF.

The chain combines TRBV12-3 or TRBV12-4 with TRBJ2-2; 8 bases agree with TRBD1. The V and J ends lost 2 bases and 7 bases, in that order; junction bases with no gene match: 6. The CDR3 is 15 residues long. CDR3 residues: CASSLRGQADGELFF. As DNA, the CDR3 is TGTGCCAGCAGTTTAAGGGGACAGGCTGACGGGGAGCTGTTTTTT.

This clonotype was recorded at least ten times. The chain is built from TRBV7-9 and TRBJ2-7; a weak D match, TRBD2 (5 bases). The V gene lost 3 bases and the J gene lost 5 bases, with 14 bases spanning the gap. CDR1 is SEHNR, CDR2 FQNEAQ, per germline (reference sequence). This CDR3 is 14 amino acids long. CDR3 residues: CASSFGVSGHEQYF. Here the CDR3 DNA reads TGTGCCAGCAGCTTCGGGGTATCCGGCCACGAGCAGTACTTC.

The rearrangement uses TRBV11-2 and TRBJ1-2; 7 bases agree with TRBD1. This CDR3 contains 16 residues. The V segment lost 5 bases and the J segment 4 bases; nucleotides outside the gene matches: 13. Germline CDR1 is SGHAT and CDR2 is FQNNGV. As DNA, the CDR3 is TGTGCCAGCAGCGTTTCCGGGACAGATCCAATCTATGGCTACACCTTC. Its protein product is CASSVSGTDPIYGYTF. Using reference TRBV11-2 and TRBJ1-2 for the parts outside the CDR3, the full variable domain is EAGVAQSPRYKIIEKRQSVAFWCNPISGHATLYWYQQILGQGPKLLIQFQNNGVVDDSQLPKDRFSAERLKGVDSTLKIQPAKLEDSAVYLCASSVSGTDPIYGYTFGSGTRLTVV.

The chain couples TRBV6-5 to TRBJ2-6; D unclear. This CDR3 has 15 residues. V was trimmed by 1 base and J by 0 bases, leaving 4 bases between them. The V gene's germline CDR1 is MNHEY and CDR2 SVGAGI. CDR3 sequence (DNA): TGTGCCAGCAGTTACTACGGCTCTGGGGCCAACGTCCTGACTTTC. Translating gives CASSYYGSGANVLTF.